The rows below give T cell receptor beta chains drawn from one sample of a study of Ad26.COV2.S vaccination and SARS-CoV-2 variants. Generated by immunoSEQ multiplex PCR, the TCRdb table keeps only in-frame clones and is missing some. The repertoire holds some 520,000 clones, 87% seen once, with roughly 13% in the top ten. The material sequenced was peripheral blood, taken in a trial of Ad26.COV2.S vaccine versus placebo. These receptors all come from a person between 18 and 60 years old who received the Ad26.COV2.S COVID-19 vaccine or a placebo. Each CDR3 is given with its conserved first and last residue. The D gene is left open where the match is weak. Size tells how often a clone was seen (once, few, many) or the class of an expanded clone, and some rows leave it out.

clone size: NA
J gene: TRBJ2-5
V gene: TRBV5-4
D gene: TRBD1
CDR3 DNA: TGTGCCAGCAGCTTGGGTGTGACAGGGGCGGGAGAGACCCAGTACTTC
CDR3 protein: CASSLGVTGAGETQYF

clone size: once
J gene: TRBJ2-5
V gene: TRBV19
D gene: NA
CDR3 DNA: TGTGCCAGTAGTATACAGGGAAACCAAGAGACCCAGTACTTC
CDR3 protein: CASSIQGNQETQYF

clone size: few
J gene: TRBJ2-7
V gene: TRBV7-8
D gene: NA
CDR3 DNA: TGTGCCAGCAGCTTAGCGGACCCCCGGACTGAAACCTACGAGCAGTACTTC
CDR3 protein: CASSLADPRTETYEQYF

clone size: once
J gene: TRBJ2-2
V gene: TRBV28
D gene: NA
CDR3 DNA: TGTGCCAGCAGCAGGGCCCCCGCGAACACCGGGGAGCTGTTTTTT
CDR3 protein: CASSRAPANTGELFF

clone size: NA
J gene: TRBJ2-1
V gene: TRBV7-8
D gene: TRBD2
CDR3 DNA: TGTGCCAGCAGCCTCCAAGCCTGGACTAGTAGGGAGCAGTTCTTC
CDR3 protein: CASSLQAWTSREQFF

clone size: NA
J gene: TRBJ1-1
V gene: TRBV9
D gene: NA
CDR3 DNA: TGTGCCAGCAGCGTAGGCCCAGGGGAGAACACTGAAGCTTTCTTT
CDR3 protein: CASSVGPGENTEAFF

clone size: NA
J gene: TRBJ2-3
V gene: TRBV5-6
D gene: NA
CDR3 DNA: TGTGCCAGCAGCTTGGACCATCGGGGAGGCACAGATACGCAGTATTTT
CDR3 protein: CASSLDHRGGTDTQYF

clone size: NA
J gene: TRBJ2-1
V gene: TRBV24-1
D gene: TRBD2
CDR3 DNA: TGTGCCACCAGTGACCCCGGGCTAGCGGGCCACTACAATGAGCAGTTCTTC
CDR3 protein: CATSDPGLAGHYNEQFF

clone size: NA
J gene: TRBJ2-2
V gene: TRBV3-1/TRBV3-2
D gene: NA
CDR3 DNA: TGTGCCAGCAGCCCCTCGGGGCGGGGCGGCGGGGAGCTGTTTTTT
CDR3 protein: CASSPSGRGGGELFF

clone size: NA
J gene: TRBJ2-7
V gene: TRBV6-1
D gene: NA
CDR3 DNA: TGTGCCAGCAGTGAAGCTCTCGGGACACTCTACTACGAGCAGTACTTC
CDR3 protein: CASSEALGTLYYEQYF

clone size: few
J gene: TRBJ1-2
V gene: TRBV7-3
D gene: NA
CDR3 DNA: TGTGCCAGCAGCTTAAGCCATCTCGGTTACTATGGCTACACCTTC
CDR3 protein: CASSLSHLGYYGYTF

clone size: NA
J gene: TRBJ2-1
V gene: TRBV9
D gene: NA
CDR3 DNA: TGTGCCAGCAGCGTAGGGTTAGCGACGACCCCAAACAACAATGAGCAGTTCTTC
CDR3 protein: CASSVGLATTPNNNEQFF

clone size: NA
J gene: TRBJ2-1
V gene: TRBV19
D gene: NA
CDR3 DNA: TGTGCCAGTACCGAGGGAGGGGGCAGGGGTGAGCAGTTCTTC
CDR3 protein: CASTEGGGRGEQFF

clone size: NA
J gene: TRBJ1-2
V gene: TRBV2
D gene: NA
CDR3 DNA: TGTGCCAGCAGTGAAGCGGGGAGGACCCATGGCTACACCTTC
CDR3 protein: CASSEAGRTHGYTF

clone size: once
J gene: TRBJ1-5
V gene: TRBV28
D gene: NA
CDR3 DNA: TGTGCCAGCAGGACCAGGGCAAATCAGCCCCAGCATTTT
CDR3 protein: CASRTRANQPQHF

clone size: NA
J gene: TRBJ1-1
V gene: TRBV29-1
D gene: NA
CDR3 DNA: TGCAGCGTTGGAGACCAGAGTGAAGCTTTCTTT
CDR3 protein: CSVGDQSEAFF

clone size: NA
J gene: TRBJ2-7
V gene: TRBV28
D gene: NA
CDR3 DNA: TGTGCCAGCAGTTTGCGTTACGAGCAGTACTTC
CDR3 protein: CASSLRYEQYF